What follows are 17 T cell receptor beta chains derived from one specimen sequenced in a study of cytomegalovirus exposure and HLA in healthy donors. Amplification used 60 Vbeta primers and 13 Jbeta primers. Repertoires were generated with immunoSEQ multiplex PCR, while TCRdb's copy carries only in-frame clones and drops some. The sample lists 120,000 to 150,000 clones; over 60% were seen once. Sequenced: PBMCs. The source of these receptors is a man aged 40-50 years in good health and CMV-seropositive.

This chain links TRBV27 with TRBJ2-1; 9 bases are shared with TRBD1. Trimming took 6 bases from V and 7 from J; bases not matched to a gene: 13. CDR1 is MNHEY and CDR2 is SMNVEV in the germline V gene (reference sequence). This CDR3 comprises 16 residues. CDR3 coding DNA: TGTGCCAGCAGCCAATTAGACAGGGGGAGAGGAAATGAGCAGTTCTTC. It encodes CASSQLDRGRGNEQFF.

The chain couples TRBV7-6 to TRBJ2-7; TRBD2 agrees at 8 bases. Germline values: CDR1 SGHVS, CDR2 FNYEAQ. The CDR3 totals 15 residues. Trimming removed 5 bases from V and 6 bases from J; junction bases left unmatched: 12. For the CDR3, the DNA is TGTGCCAGCAGCCCCACGGTCCTAGCGGGCGGCGAGCAGTACTTC. Protein: CASSPTVLAGGEQYF.

The chain carries TRBV7-6 and TRBJ2-1; 10 bases match TRBD2. CDR3 length equals 15 residues. The ends lost 1 base at V and 6 bases at J; junction bases unmatched: 3. Germline V gene data show CDR1 as SGHVS and CDR2 as FNYEAQ. CDR3 nucleotide sequence: TGTGCCAGCAGCTTAGAGAGCGGGAGGGCCAATGAGCAGTTCTTC. Its protein product is CASSLESGRANEQFF.

This sequence joins TRBV6-6 and TRBJ1-1; D is perhaps TRBD1 (5 bases). Per the germline V gene, CDR1 is MNHNY and CDR2 is SVGAGI (reference sequence). The CDR3 has 16 residues. Trimming pared 0 bases from V and 0 bases from J, leaving 11 bases between. The chain's CDR3 is CASSYSWGDLNTEAFF. The CDR3 DNA sequence: TGTGCCAGCAGTTACTCGTGGGGGGATTTGAACACTGAAGCTTTCTTT.

This clone showed up just once. The chain joins TRBV6-5 to TRBJ1-1; a weak D match, TRBD1 (6 bases). V was pared by 0 bases and J by 5 bases, with 13 bases between. The CDR3 length is 15 residues. In germline, CDR1 is MNHEY, CDR2 SVGAGI. In DNA form, the CDR3 reads TGTGCCAGCAGTTACTCGTACAGGGAGGGGACTGAAGCTTTCTTT. Translated, it gives CASSYSYREGTEAFF.

The rearrangement uses TRBV7-8 and TRBJ1-3; unclear D gene. CDR1 and CDR2 (germline): SGHVS, FQNEAQ. The CDR3 totals 19 residues. Trimming took off 0 bases at V and 0 bases at J, with 18 bases between the two ends. The CDR3 loop is CASSLAPGYIRFSGNTIYF. Here the CDR3 DNA reads TGTGCCAGCAGCTTAGCCCCGGGATACATACGTTTCTCTGGAAACACCATATATTTT. The whole variable domain, filled in from reference TRBV7-8 and TRBJ1-3, reads GAGVSQSPRYKVAKRGQDVALRCDPISGHVSLFWYQQALGQGPEFLTYFQNEAQLDKSGLPSDRFFAERPEGSVSTLKIQRTQQEDSAVYLCASSLAPGYIRFSGNTIYFGEGSWLTVV.

This clone turned up a few times. The rearrangement joins TRBV28 to TRBJ2-5, with TRBD1 matching 7 bases. The germline V gene encodes CDR1 MDHEN and CDR2 SYDVKM. This CDR3 comprises 14 residues. V shed 5 bases and J 7 bases; nucleotides not matched to a gene: 10. The CDR3 nucleotides read TGTGCCAGCAGTCCCACGACAGGGTCAGGGACCCAGTACTTC. This encodes CASSPTTGSGTQYF.

This clone was observed a single time. The chain recombines TRBV29-1 with TRBJ2-3; D is possibly TRBD1 (6 bases). The CDR3 sequence is 13 residues long. Germline loops: CDR1 SQVTM, CDR2 ANQGSEA. With 4 bases removed from V and 4 bases from J, the gap between germline ends came to 12 bases. CDR3 loop: CSVAQGSSDTQYF. The CDR3 DNA sequence: TGCAGCGTTGCACAGGGCTCGTCAGATACGCAGTATTTT.

The CDR3 is CASSQGDDRAYGYTF. The CDR3 region has the DNA TGCGCCAGCAGCCAAGGGGATGACAGGGCCTATGGCTACACCTTC. The rearrangement links TRBV4-3 to TRBJ1-2; 7 positions match TRBD1. This CDR3 comprises 15 residues. Germline V gene data show CDR1 as LGHNA and CDR2 as YSLEER. V shed 1 base and J 4 bases; nucleotides not matched to a gene: 6.

V is TRBV30 and J is TRBJ2-7; TRBD1 aligns across 7 bases. The V segment lost 3 bases and the J segment 3 bases; nucleotides outside the gene matches: 2. Germline V lookup: CDR1 GTSNPN, CDR2 SVGIG (reference sequence). CDR3 length: 12 amino acids. The CDR3 coding sequence is TGTGCCTGGAGCGGGGACAGCTACGAGCAGTACTTC. It codes for CAWSGDSYEQYF.

Details on this clone: This sample includes further DNA sequences coding for the same CDR3. The chain has TRBV5-1 and TRBJ2-2; D might be TRBD2 (5 bases). The CDR3 is 14 residues long. Germline V lookup: CDR1 SGHRS, CDR2 YFSETQ. The V gene lost 2 bases and the J gene lost 2 bases, with 7 bases spanning the gap. The CDR3 loop reads CASSLGLNTGELFF. CDR3 sequence (DNA): TGCGCCAGCAGCTTAGGACTTAACACCGGGGAGCTGTTTTTT.

This chain links TRBV5-4 with TRBJ2-5, with 15 bases that match TRBD2. The germline V gene has CDR1 SGHNT and CDR2 YYREEE (reference sequence). V shed 4 bases and J 4 bases; nucleotides not matched to a gene: 2. The CDR3 sequence is 15 residues long. The CDR3 reads CASSVGLAGGETQYF. The CDR3 DNA reads as TGTGCCAGCAGCGTGGGACTAGCGGGAGGAGAGACCCAGTACTTC. The entire variable domain, with the rest obtained from reference TRBV5-4 and TRBJ2-5, is as follows: ETGVTQSPTHLIKTRGQQVTLRCSSQSGHNTVSWYQQALGQGPQFIFQYYREEENGRGNFPPRFSGLQFPNYSSELNVNALELDDSALYLCASSVGLAGGETQYFGPGTRLLVL.

In DNA, the CDR3 is TGTGCCAGCAGTTACTCGATTTCAAAAGCTGGCGGCGAGCAGTACTTC. Encoded protein: CASSYSISKAGGEQYF. The chain combines TRBV6-5 with TRBJ2-7, with D uncertain. CDR3 length equals 16 residues. Trimming stripped 0 bases from V and 6 bases from J, with 18 bases between. Germline loops: CDR1 MNHEY, CDR2 SVGAGI.

V usage is TRBV7-9 and J usage is TRBJ1-4; TRBD1 agrees at 7 bases. The J segment lost 0 bases and the V segment lost 11 bases, leaving 15 bases of the junction unmatched. Per the germline V gene, CDR1 is SEHNR and CDR2 is FQNEAQ (reference sequence). The CDR3 runs 17 residues. Here the CDR3 reads CAGGRQGQSTTNEKLFF. For the CDR3, the DNA is TGTGCCGGTGGGCGACAGGGCCAATCAACAACTAATGAAAAACTGTTTTTT.

This sequence joins TRBV18 and TRBJ2-6; 7 bases are a match to TRBD1. Trimming took 6 bases from V and 0 from J; bases not matched to a gene: 8. The CDR3 runs 17 residues. Germline values: CDR1 KGHSH, CDR2 LQKENI. The CDR3 spells CASSRDSLNSGANVLTF. The CDR3, as DNA: TGTGCCAGCTCTCGGGACAGTCTTAACTCTGGGGCCAACGTCCTGACTTTC.

The rearrangement links TRBV27 to TRBJ1-1, with a weak D call TRBD1 (5 bases). This CDR3 contains 15 residues. Trimming removed 3 bases from V and 1 base from J, with 12 bases in between. Germline V gives CDR1 MNHEY, CDR2 SMNVEV (reference sequence). CDR3 sequence: CASSFRTTRNTEAFF. The CDR3 bases are TGTGCCAGCAGTTTCAGGACAACCCGGAACACTGAAGCTTTCTTT.

This rearrangement joins TRBV18 to TRBJ1-2, with 7 bases matching TRBD1. Germline V gene data show CDR1 as KGHSH and CDR2 as LQKENI. This CDR3 has 15 amino acids. V gave up 2 bases and J gave up 0 bases; unmatched junction bases: 3. The CDR3 spells CASSPGDSANYGYTF. The CDR3 bases are TGTGCCAGCTCACCAGGGGACAGCGCTAACTATGGCTACACCTTC.